The clone carrying this T cell receptor (beta chain) was seen just once. At one end the junction does not follow the germline gene, possibly because of a read error. The content of samples before DNA extraction was about 0.85-11 million cryopreserved PBMC. The record originates from a study of long-term antiretroviral therapy in people with HIV. Run at survey level, the immunoSEQ assay was version v3.0. TCRdb keeps only in-frame clones here, not all; method: immunoSEQ multiplex PCR. The sample shows over 40,000 clones, about 95% of them seen only once. Source: unsorted PBMCs, taken 3.7 years after starting antiretroviral therapy. The sequence derives from a woman aged 50 to 65 with HIV.

The CDR3 DNA reads as TGTGCCAGCAGTGGTACAGGGGCGTTGGATTTC. Translation gives CASSGTGALDF. The chain uses TRBV25-1 and TRBJ2-7, with 7 nucleotides matching TRBD1. Germline CDR1 is MGHDK and CDR2 is SYGVNS. This CDR3 has 11 residues.